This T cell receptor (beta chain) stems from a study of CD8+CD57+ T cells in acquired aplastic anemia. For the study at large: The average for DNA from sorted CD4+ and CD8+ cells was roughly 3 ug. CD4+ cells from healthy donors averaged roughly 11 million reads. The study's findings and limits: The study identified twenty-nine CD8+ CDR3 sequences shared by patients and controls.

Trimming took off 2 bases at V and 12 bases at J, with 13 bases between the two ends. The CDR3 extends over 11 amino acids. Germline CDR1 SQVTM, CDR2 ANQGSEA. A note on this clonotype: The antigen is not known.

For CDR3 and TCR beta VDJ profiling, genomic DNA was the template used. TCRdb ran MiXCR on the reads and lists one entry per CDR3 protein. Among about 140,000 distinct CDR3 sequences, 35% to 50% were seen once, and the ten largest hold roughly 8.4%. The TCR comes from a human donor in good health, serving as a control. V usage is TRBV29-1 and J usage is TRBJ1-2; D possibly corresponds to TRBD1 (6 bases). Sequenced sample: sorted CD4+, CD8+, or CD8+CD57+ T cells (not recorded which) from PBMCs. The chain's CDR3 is CSVETGMGHTF. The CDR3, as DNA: TGCAGCGTTGAAACAGGGATGGGCCACACCTTC.